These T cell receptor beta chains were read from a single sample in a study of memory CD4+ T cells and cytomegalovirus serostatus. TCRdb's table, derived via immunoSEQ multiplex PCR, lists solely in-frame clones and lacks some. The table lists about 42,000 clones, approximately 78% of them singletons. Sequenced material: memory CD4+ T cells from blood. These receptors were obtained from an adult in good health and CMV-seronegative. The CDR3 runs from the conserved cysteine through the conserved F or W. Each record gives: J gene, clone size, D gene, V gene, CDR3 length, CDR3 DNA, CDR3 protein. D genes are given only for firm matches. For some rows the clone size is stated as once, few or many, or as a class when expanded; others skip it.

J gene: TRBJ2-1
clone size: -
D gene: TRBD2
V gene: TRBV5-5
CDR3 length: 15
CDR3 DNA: TGTGCCAGCAGCTTGCACACTAGCGGGGCCAATGAGCAGTTCTTC
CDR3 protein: CASSLHTSGANEQFF

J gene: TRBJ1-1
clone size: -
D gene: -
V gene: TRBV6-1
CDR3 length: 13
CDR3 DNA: TGTGCCAGCAGAACATGGGGGAGGGCCGAAGCTTTCTTT
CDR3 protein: CASRTWGRAEAFF

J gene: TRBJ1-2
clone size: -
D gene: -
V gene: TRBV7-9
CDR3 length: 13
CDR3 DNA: TGTGCCAGCAGCCCCTCCGGGGGGATCGGCTACACCTTC
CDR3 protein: CASSPSGGIGYTF

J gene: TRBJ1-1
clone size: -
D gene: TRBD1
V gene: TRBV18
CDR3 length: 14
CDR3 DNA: TGTGCCAGCTCACGGGACAGAAAAAACACTGAAGCTTTCTTT
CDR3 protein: CASSRDRKNTEAFF

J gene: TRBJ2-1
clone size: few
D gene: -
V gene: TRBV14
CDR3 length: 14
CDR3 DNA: TGTGCCAGCTCGACCGTTTTTGTAGAGGATGAGCAGTTCTTC
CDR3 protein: CASSTVFVEDEQFF

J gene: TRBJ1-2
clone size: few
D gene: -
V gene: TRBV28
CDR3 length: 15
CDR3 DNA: TGTGCCAGCATCCCCGGCAGGTTTGCGAACTATGGCTACACCTTC
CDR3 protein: CASIPGRFANYGYTF

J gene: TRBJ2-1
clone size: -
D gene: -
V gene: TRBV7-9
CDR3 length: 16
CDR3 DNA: TGTGCCAGCAGCTCTATTCCGTACTATTCCTACAATGAGCAGTTCTTC
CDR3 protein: CASSSIPYYSYNEQFF

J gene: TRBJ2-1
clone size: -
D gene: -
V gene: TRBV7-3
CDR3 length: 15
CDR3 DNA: TGTGCCAGCAGCCCCCGGGGGGCCTCCTACAATGAGCAGTTCTTC
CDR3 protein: CASSPRGASYNEQFF

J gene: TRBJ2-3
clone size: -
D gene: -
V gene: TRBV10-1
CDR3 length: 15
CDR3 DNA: TGCGCCAGCAGGGGCCAGTTACATGAAGCAGATACGCAGTATTTT
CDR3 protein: CASRGQLHEADTQYF

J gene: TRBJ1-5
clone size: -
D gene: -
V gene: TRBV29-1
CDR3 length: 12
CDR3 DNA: TGCAGCGTTGGAGGGCCCAATCAGCCCCAGCATTTT
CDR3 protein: CSVGGPNQPQHF

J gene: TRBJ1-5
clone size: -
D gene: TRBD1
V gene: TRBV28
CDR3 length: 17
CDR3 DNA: TGTGCCAGCAGTTCGCTAAGGGACAGGTCTAGCAATCAGCCCCAGCATTTT
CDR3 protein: CASSSLRDRSSNQPQHF

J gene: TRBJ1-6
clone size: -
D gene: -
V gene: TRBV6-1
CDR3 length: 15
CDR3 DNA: TGTGCCAGCAATCAACCCGGGGGGGTAAATTCACCCCTCCACTTT
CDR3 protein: CASNQPGGVNSPLHF

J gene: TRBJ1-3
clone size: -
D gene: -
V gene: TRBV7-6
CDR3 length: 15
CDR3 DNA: TGTGCCAGCAGCTCGCGCCGGGGGGCTGGAAACACCATATATTTT
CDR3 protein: CASSSRRGAGNTIYF

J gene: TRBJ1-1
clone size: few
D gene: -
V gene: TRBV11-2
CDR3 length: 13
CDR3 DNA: TGTGCCAGCAGCCCTGATTGGGTCACTGAAGCTTTCTTT
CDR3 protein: CASSPDWVTEAFF

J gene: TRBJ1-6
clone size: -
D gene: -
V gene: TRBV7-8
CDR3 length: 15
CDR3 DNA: TGTGCCAGCAGCTCTAAATTGGGCGATAATTCACCCCTCCACTTT
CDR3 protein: CASSSKLGDNSPLHF

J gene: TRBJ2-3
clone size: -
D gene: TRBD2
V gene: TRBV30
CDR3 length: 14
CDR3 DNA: TGTGCCCTCGCCCTAGCGGGGGATACAGATACGCAGTATTTT
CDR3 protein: CALALAGDTDTQYF

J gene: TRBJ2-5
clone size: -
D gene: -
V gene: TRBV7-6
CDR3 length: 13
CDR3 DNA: TGTGCCAGCAGCTTAGGCAGCCAAGAGACCCAGTACTTC
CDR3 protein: CASSLGSQETQYF